The clone carrying this T cell receptor beta chain appeared many times. This sample is drawn from a study of breast tumors, draining lymph nodes, adjacent tissues. Axillary draining lymph nodes of breast cancer patients supplied the node samples. MiXCR was run by TCRdb on the multiplex PCR reads, yielding one entry per CDR3 protein. The sample has 270,000 or so distinct CDR3 sequences, 30% seen once. V was pared by 5 bases and J by 0 bases, with 16 bases between. The CDR3 runs to 15 residues. The germline V gene encodes CDR1 DFQATT and CDR2 SNEGSKA (reference sequence). This chain connects TRBV20-1 to TRBJ1-2; D not resolved. This clonotype was obtained from a female donor with breast cancer. Some clones in this sample may be carry-over from other donors' samples. The material sequenced was axillary lymph node tissue. The CDR3 region is CSAGVGNPANYGYTF. The CDR3 nucleotides are TGCAGTGCTGGAGTAGGGAATCCAGCTAACTATGGCTACACCTTC.